The entry that follows covers one TCR beta chain sequence. Its antigen is not known. This specimen belongs to a study of circulating CD8 cells and anti-PD-1 response in melanoma. As for the study in general: Responders had complete or partial responses; non-responders had stable or progressive disease.

Live CD3+CD8+TCRalphabeta+ cells were sorted into four subsets by PD-1 and/or TIGIT. CDR1 is LNHDA and CDR2 is SQIVND in the germline V gene (reference sequence). Trimming removed 3 bases at V and 4 bases at J, with 12 bases between. The CDR3 runs 14 residues. TCR libraries were prepared from approximately 15 ng of total RNA with the QIAseq Immune Repertoire TCR panel. In TCRdb, the reads were re-called with MiXCR into one record per CDR3 protein. The sample yields under 800 distinct CDR3 sequences, 5.5% to 8.5% seen once. General observations from the study: Some patients were treatment-naive; others were previously treated.

This chain joins TRBV19 and TRBJ1-2; tentatively, D is TRBD1 (5 bases). The sequence was collected from a human donor with melanoma. Sample: CD8+ T cells from PBMCs, taken at baseline or after one month of anti-PD-1 therapy (not recorded which). The CDR3 sequence: CASSILSGLYGYTF. The DNA for the CDR3 is TGTGCCAGTAGTATTCTCTCGGGGCTCTATGGCTACACCTTC.